Shown below are 30 T cell receptor beta chains from a single sample sequenced in a study of technical replicates of blood from a few donors. Only in-frame clones appear in the TCRdb table, and some are missing; sequencing was by immunoSEQ multiplex PCR. The data contain tens of thousands of clones, under 95% of them singletons. Sequencing was carried out using T cells isolated from PBMCs. These receptors came from a human donor in good health.

V usage is TRBV18 and J usage is TRBJ1-2, with 8 nucleotides matching TRBD1. The CDR3 runs to 17 residues. Germline values: CDR1 KGHSH, CDR2 LQKENI. Trimming took 2 bases from V and 6 from J; bases not matched to a gene: 14. CDR3 sequence: CASSPSGQVRIVDGYTF. Here the CDR3 DNA reads TGTGCCAGCTCACCATCGGGACAGGTTAGGATTGTTGATGGCTACACCTTC.

The chain links TRBV29-1 to TRBJ2-5; D unclear. Germline V gives CDR1 SQVTM, CDR2 ANQGSEA. This CDR3 is built from 14 residues. Between the trimmed V and J ends, which lost 3 bases and 3 bases, there was a span of 14 bases. DNA for the CDR3: TGCAGCGTTGAGTGGGCAGGATCGGAAGAGACCCAGTACTTC. Its translation is CSVEWAGSEETQYF.

The chain combines TRBV15 with TRBJ2-3; D might be TRBD1 (6 bases). The germline CDR1 and CDR2 sequences are LNHNV and YYDKDF (reference sequence). Trimming removed 0 bases at V and 6 bases at J, with 7 bases between. This CDR3 is built from 13 residues. The CDR3 DNA reads TGTGCCACCAGCAGAGATAGGGGGGATACGCAGTATTTT. Residues: CATSRDRGDTQYF.

The chain joins TRBV7-9 to TRBJ2-1; TRBD1 matches 8 bases. The CDR3 is 14 amino acids. The germline V gene has CDR1 SEHNR and CDR2 FQNEAQ (reference sequence). V gave up 6 bases and J gave up 10 bases; unmatched junction bases: 11. As DNA, the CDR3 is TGTGCCAGCAGACAGCTGACAGGGGATGGAGAGCAGTTCTTC. Translation: CASRQLTGDGEQFF.

The J gene is TRBJ2-7, the V gene TRBV10-2; D gene ambiguous. CDR1 is WSHSY and CDR2 is SAAADI in the germline V gene. The V and J ends lost 1 base and 5 bases respectively, with 6 bases between them. The CDR3 has 12 amino acids. The CDR3 coding sequence is TGCGCCAGCAGTGAGTTTAGTCACGAGCAGTACTTC. Protein product: CASSEFSHEQYF.

The CDR3 DNA sequence: TGCGCCAGCAGCTTTTCTTACAGTAACTATGGCTACACCTTC. It encodes CASSFSYSNYGYTF. The chain recombines TRBV5-1 with TRBJ1-2; no clear D. V dropped 2 bases and J dropped 1 base, with 9 bases sitting between them. CDR3 size: 14 residues. Germline V gene lookup returns CDR1 SGHRS and CDR2 YFSETQ.

V gene TRBV5-1 combines with J gene TRBJ2-7; 9 nucleotides line up with TRBD1. The CDR3 is made up of 16 amino acids. Losses at the gene ends were 1 base for V and 5 bases for J; bases not matched to a gene: 10. Germline V gene sequence: CDR1 SGHRS, CDR2 YFSETQ. CDR3 sequence: CASSLRWTGVNDEQYF. As DNA, the CDR3 is TGCGCCAGCAGCTTGCGGTGGACAGGGGTGAACGACGAGCAGTACTTC.

The J gene is TRBJ2-3, the V gene TRBV7-9; the match to TRBD2 covers 7 bases. Germline trimming cut 0 bases from V and 1 base from J; bases unmatched to any gene: 4. Germline-derived CDR1 and CDR2 are SEHNR and FQNEAQ (reference sequence). The CDR3 length is 16 residues. The CDR3 here is CASSLAASGRTDTQYF. The DNA for the CDR3 is TGTGCCAGCAGCTTAGCGGCTAGCGGTCGCACAGATACGCAGTATTTT.

The gene calls are TRBV27 and TRBJ1-1; D is uncertain. V lost 4 bases, J lost 6 bases, and 6 bases lay in between. The CDR3 loop spans 11 amino acids. Germline V gives CDR1 MNHEY, CDR2 SMNVEV (reference sequence). The CDR3 DNA is TGTGCCAGCAGTTACGGTCCTGAAGCTTTCTTT. This gives the protein CASSYGPEAFF.

The V and J genes are TRBV10-3 and TRBJ2-1; TRBD2 matches 7 bases. The CDR3 is 16 amino acids. Losses at the gene ends were 4 bases for V and 5 bases for J; bases not matched to a gene: 11. The germline CDR1 and CDR2 sequences are ENHRY and SYGVKD. The CDR3 is CAISGPFGGSDNEQFF. In DNA form, the CDR3 reads TGTGCCATCAGTGGCCCTTTTGGCGGGAGTGACAATGAGCAGTTCTTC.

This chain joins TRBV5-8 and TRBJ2-7; 9 bases fit TRBD1. V gave up 5 bases and J gave up 2 bases; unmatched junction bases: 5. The CDR3 loop spans 14 amino acids. Germline-derived CDR1 and CDR2 are SGHTS and YDEGEE. The CDR3 DNA reads as TGTGCCAGCAGTTTCGGGACAGGGACCTACGAGCAGTACTTC. Protein product: CASSFGTGTYEQYF.

The chain carries TRBV6-5 and TRBJ1-1; D is uncertain. The CDR3 totals 13 residues. CDR1 and CDR2 from the germline V gene are MNHEY and SVGAGI. V lost 6 bases and J 2 bases, leaving 10 bases between the germline ends. The DNA for the CDR3 is TGTGCCAGCAGGATTAACAGAAACACTGAAGCTTTCTTT. It translates to CASRINRNTEAFF.

This clone came up once. The chain carries TRBV7-9 and TRBJ2-2, with TRBD2 matching over 7 bases. Germline V lookup: CDR1 SEHNR, CDR2 FQNEAQ (reference sequence). This CDR3 is built from 14 residues. The trim removed 4 bases at V and 2 bases at J, leaving 1 base unmatched. In nucleotides, the CDR3 is TGTGCCAGCAGCTGGGACTACAACACCGGGGAGCTGTTTTTT. This encodes CASSWDYNTGELFF. Full variable domain (outside the CDR3, taken from reference TRBV7-9 and TRBJ2-2): DTGVSQNPRHKITKRGQNVTFRCDPISEHNRLYWYRQTLGQGPEFLTYFQNEAQLEKSRLLSDRFSAERPKGSFSTLEIQRTEQGDSAMYLCASSWDYNTGELFFGEGSRLTVL.

V gene TRBV9 combines with J gene TRBJ1-4; possibly TRBD1 for D (6 bases). The CDR3 is 14 residues long. Trimming shortened V by 0 bases and J by 10 bases, and 13 bases separated the two germline ends. CDR1 SGDLS and CDR2 YYNGEE come from the germline V gene. CDR3 residues: CASSVDTGRGKLFF. DNA for the CDR3: TGTGCCAGCAGCGTAGATACAGGGAGAGGAAAACTGTTTTTT.

The chain recombines TRBV18 with TRBJ1-1; no firm D call. Between the trimmed V and J ends, which lost 6 bases and 0 bases, there was a span of 14 bases. In germline, CDR1 is KGHSH, CDR2 LQKENI. CDR3 size: 15 residues. CDR3 residues: CASSAEGGMNTEAFF. The CDR3 DNA follows: TGTGCCAGCTCCGCCGAGGGAGGGATGAACACTGAAGCTTTCTTT.

V is TRBV29-1 and J is TRBJ2-7, with D maybe TRBD1 (6 bases). The V gene lost 6 bases and the J gene lost 0 bases, with 12 bases spanning the gap. The CDR3 is 13 amino acids. Germline CDR1 is SQVTM and CDR2 is ANQGSEA. Here the CDR3 reads CSVPGTFSYEQYF. CDR3 nucleotides: TGCAGCGTCCCCGGGACATTCTCCTACGAGCAGTACTTC.

V gene TRBV5-4 combines with J gene TRBJ2-1, with TRBD2 as a possible D gene (6 bases). CDR1 is SGHNT, CDR2 YYREEE, per germline (reference sequence). The CDR3 is 14 residues long. Trimming left V 1 base short and J 2 bases short, with 7 bases between. CDR3 residues: CASSLRTTYNEQFF. In DNA, the CDR3 is TGTGCCAGCAGCTTGAGGACTACCTACAATGAGCAGTTCTTC.

The chain recombines TRBV9 with TRBJ2-7, with 11 bases fitting TRBD1. This CDR3 spans 15 amino acids. CDR1 and CDR2 (germline): SGDLS, YYNGEE. The V gene end was trimmed by 0 bases and the J gene end by 4 bases; junction bases not matched to a gene: 3. CDR3 DNA: TGTGCCAGCAGCGTAGAATGGGACAGGGGGTACGAGCAGTACTTC. As protein: CASSVEWDRGYEQYF.

The chain combines TRBV28 with TRBJ2-1; D is possibly TRBD1 (5 bases). The CDR3 length is 14 residues. Trimming pared 5 bases from V and 5 bases from J, leaving 13 bases between. Germline values: CDR1 MDHEN, CDR2 SYDVKM. The CDR3, as DNA: TGTGCCAGCAGTACCGTAACAGGAGACAATGAGCAGTTCTTC. Protein sequence: CASSTVTGDNEQFF.

The chain recombines TRBV10-3 with TRBJ1-2; D perhaps matches TRBD1 (5 bases). The V end was cut by 2 bases, the J end by 7 bases, with 11 bases between. Germline CDR1 is ENHRY and CDR2 is SYGVKD. This CDR3 is 13 amino acids long. The DNA for the CDR3 is TGTGCCATCAGTGAGCCTCTTGGGGCTGGCTACACCTTC. It yields the protein CAISEPLGAGYTF.

The chain employs TRBV20-1 and TRBJ1-2; TRBD1 might be the D (6 bases). Between the trimmed V and J ends, which lost 5 bases and 7 bases, there was a span of 11 bases. The CDR3 is 11 amino acids. Looked up from germline, CDR1 is DFQATT and CDR2 is SNEGSKA (reference sequence). In nucleotides, the CDR3 is TGCAGTGCTCTAGGGGGGGTTGGCTACACCTTC. Protein product: CSALGGVGYTF.

The chain recombines TRBV19 with TRBJ2-2; tentatively, D is TRBD2 (6 bases). V lost 4 bases and J 6 bases, leaving 15 bases between the germline ends. Looked up from germline, CDR1 is LNHDA and CDR2 is SQIVND (reference sequence). CDR3 length: 15 amino acids. The CDR3 nucleotides are TGTGCCAGTAGTAGTGCAGGGTGGGAGGCCGGGGAGCTGTTTTTT. Its translation is CASSSAGWEAGELFF.

This clone was observed a single time. The chain couples TRBV5-6 to TRBJ2-7; D is undetermined. With 1 base removed from V and 2 bases from J, the gap between germline ends came to 7 bases. The CDR3 consists of 13 residues. Germline V lookup: CDR1 SGHDT, CDR2 YYEEEE. CDR3 protein: CASSLTVTYEQYF. The CDR3 DNA follows: TGTGCCAGCAGCTTGACGGTCACCTACGAGCAGTACTTC.

This rearrangement joins TRBV2 to TRBJ2-2, with 7 bases lining up with TRBD2. This CDR3 contains 16 residues. The V gene end was trimmed by 6 bases and the J gene end by 2 bases; junction bases not matched to a gene: 9. Germline CDR1 reads SNHLY; CDR2 reads FYNNEI. The CDR3 protein is CASSVFGGSNTGELFF. CDR3 DNA sequence: TGTGCCAGCAGCGTTTTCGGCGGGAGTAACACCGGGGAGCTGTTTTTT.

V gene TRBV5-1 combines with J gene TRBJ2-3; TRBD2 matches 8 bases. V dropped 0 bases and J dropped 6; count of bases not matched to a gene: 9. Germline-derived CDR1 and CDR2 are SGHRS and YFSETQ. This CDR3 has 16 amino acids. CDR3 in amino acids: CASSLALADSGDTQYF. Written as DNA, the CDR3 is TGCGCCAGCAGCTTGGCACTAGCGGACTCGGGGGATACGCAGTATTTT.

V is TRBV7-9 and J is TRBJ2-7; possible D gene TRBD2, 6 bases. From germline, CDR1 is SEHNR and CDR2 FQNEAQ (reference sequence). The V and J ends lost 1 base and 4 bases respectively, with 8 bases between them. The CDR3 extends over 13 amino acids. CDR3 protein: CASSLGAGYEQYF. The CDR3 nucleotides are TGTGCCAGCAGCTTAGGCGCGGGATACGAGCAGTACTTC.

V gene TRBV6-5 combines with J gene TRBJ1-4; D not resolved. This CDR3 has 14 residues. Germline values: CDR1 MNHEY, CDR2 SVGAGI. Trimming stripped 0 bases from V and 4 bases from J, with 6 bases between. CDR3 nucleotide sequence: TGTGCCAGCAGTTACTCCGTCGGTAATGAAAAACTGTTTTTT. Its protein product is CASSYSVGNEKLFF.

The chain has TRBV7-6 and TRBJ1-1, with unresolved D. Trimming pared 3 bases from V and 2 bases from J, leaving 7 bases between. Germline V CDR1 and CDR2: SGHVS, FNYEAQ. This CDR3 spans 13 amino acids. The chain's CDR3 is CASSFGENTEAFF. The CDR3 nucleotides read TGTGCCAGCAGCTTTGGAGAAAACACTGAAGCTTTCTTT. The full variable domain, with the rest looked up from reference TRBV7-6 and TRBJ1-1, is GAGVSQSPRYKVTKRGQDVALRCDPISGHVSLYWYRQALGQGPEFLTYFNYEAQQDKSGLPNDRFSAERPEGSISTLTIQRTEQRDSAMYRCASSFGENTEAFFGQGTRLTVV.

The rearrangement joins TRBV11-2 to TRBJ2-1; 8 bases agree with TRBD2. Germline values: CDR1 SGHAT, CDR2 FQNNGV. J was trimmed by 6 bases and V by 5 bases; bases with no gene match: 6. The CDR3 consists of 14 residues. The DNA for the CDR3 is TGTGCCAGCAGCCAACTAGGGACTAGCAATGAGCAGTTCTTC. Translated, it gives CASSQLGTSNEQFF.

About this clone: Its ends do not fully match the called genes, so a read error is possible. This chain links TRBV2 with TRBJ2-1, with 11 bases matching TRBD2. CDR3 size: 14 residues. Germline V gene lookup returns CDR1 SNHLY and CDR2 FYNNEI. The DNA for the CDR3 is TGTGCCAGCATCCGGACTAGCGGGTACAGTGAGCAGTTCTTC. This codes for CASIRTSGYSEQFF.